The entry that follows covers one T cell receptor (beta chain) sequence. The sample originates from a study of blood T cell repertoires in COVID-19. Study-wide background: From the United States, Italy and Spain came samples of acute and convalescent COVID-19. Sources were T cells, B-cell-depleted T cells, or PBMCs; the material itself was cDNA or gDNA.

Clones were sequenced by immunoSEQ multiplex PCR, and TCRdb holds only the in-frame ones, with some missing. The sample includes around 100,000 clones, more than 75% seen only once; the top ten take around 13%. V was clipped by 7 bases and J by 2 bases; unmatched bases: 4. The CDR3 totals 13 residues. CDR1 and CDR2 (germline): SQVTM, ANQGSEA. This TCR was sampled from a human donor in a cohort sampled during active COVID-19. The chain uses TRBV29-1 and TRBJ2-7, with 11 nucleotides matching TRBD1. The sample was peripheral blood. The CDR3 here is CSAEGQGAYEQYF. The CDR3 bases are TGCAGCGCCGAGGGACAGGGGGCCTACGAGCAGTACTTC.